This T cell receptor (beta chain) was obtained from a study of blood T cell repertoires in COVID-19. As for the study in general: Acute and convalescent COVID-19 samples came from the United States, Italy and Spain. T cells, B-cell-depleted T cells, or PBMCs supplied cDNA or gDNA.

Germline V gene sequence: CDR1 SGHRS, CDR2 YFSETQ. The CDR3 has 13 amino acids. The ends were cut back, 2 bases at V and 2 bases at J, with 6 bases in the middle. Authors' processing steps: Reference gene primer amplification gave estimated nucleated cell counts. The repertoire was sequenced with immunoSEQ multiplex PCR; TCRdb's copy has only in-frame clones and lacks some. The D gene and trimming were derived from the DNA, and the V and J assignments and clone size from that table. The sample yields 310,000 or so clones, over 75% seen once. The TCR originated in a man over 45 with active or convalescent COVID-19. Material for sequencing was peripheral blood. The rearrangement uses TRBV5-1 and TRBJ2-3; the D gene is possibly TRBD2 (5 bases). CDR3 bases: TGCGCCAGCAGCTTCCGGGACACAGATACGCAGTATTTT. Protein sequence: CASSFRDTDTQYF.